The next 5 T cell receptor beta chains were all read from a single sample in a study of blood T cell repertoires in COVID-19. Method: immunoSEQ multiplex PCR; TCRdb's copy keeps in-frame clones and lacks some. The profile covers about 210,000 clones, with more than 75% appearing a single time and 4.5% to 5.5% taken by the ten largest. The sequenced material came from peripheral blood. All receptors derive from a woman aged 70-85 years with COVID-19, enrolled during active disease.

The genes are TRBV11-3 and TRBJ2-7; possibly TRBD1 for D (6 bases). The germline gives CDR1 SGHNT, CDR2 YENEEA. This CDR3 contains 14 residues. Trimming took 5 bases from V and 1 from J, leaving 12 bases between them. Written as DNA, the CDR3 is TGTGCCAGCAGCCCGCAGGGGAGATCCTACGAGCAGTACTTC. Its translation is CASSPQGRSYEQYF.

J is TRBJ2-2 and V is TRBV9; TRBD1 might be the D (7 bases). CDR1 is SGDLS, CDR2 YYNGEE, per germline. This CDR3 region has 15 residues. Trimming took 0 bases from V and 7 from J, leaving 13 bases between them. The CDR3 region is CASSVGPGGIGELFF. The DNA of the CDR3 is TGTGCCAGCAGCGTAGGGCCAGGGGGGATCGGGGAGCTGTTTTTT.

A few counts support this clone. The gene calls are TRBV7-2 and TRBJ1-6, with 7 bases aligning to TRBD1. Germline V gene lookup returns CDR1 SGHTA and CDR2 FQGNSA. The length of the CDR3 is 15 residues. J gave up 12 bases and V 3 bases, and 11 bases lay outside the gene matches. DNA of the CDR3: TGTGCCAGCAGCTTCAGACAGGGCCAGTTCGAACCCCTCCACTTT. Its translation is CASSFRQGQFEPLHF.

This clone was observed a single time. The V and J genes are TRBV28 and TRBJ1-5, with D perhaps matching TRBD1 (5 bases). V lost 1 base and J 0 bases, leaving 13 bases between the germline ends. The CDR3 is 17 amino acids. The germline V gene encodes CDR1 MDHEN and CDR2 SYDVKM. CDR3 coding DNA: TGTGCCAGCAGTTTATCAGACAGCGTTTATAGCAATCAGCCCCAGCATTTT. Its translation is CASSLSDSVYSNQPQHF.

The rearrangement links TRBV10-1 to TRBJ2-2; 10 bases line up with TRBD1. CDR3 length: 16 residues. V dropped 6 bases and J dropped 8; count of bases not matched to a gene: 12. Germline loops: CDR1 WNHNN, CDR2 SYGVQD (reference sequence). DNA for the CDR3: TGCGCCAGCAGCCTGACAGGGGGCTCGAGAATTGGGGAGCTGTTTTTT. This translates into CASSLTGGSRIGELFF.